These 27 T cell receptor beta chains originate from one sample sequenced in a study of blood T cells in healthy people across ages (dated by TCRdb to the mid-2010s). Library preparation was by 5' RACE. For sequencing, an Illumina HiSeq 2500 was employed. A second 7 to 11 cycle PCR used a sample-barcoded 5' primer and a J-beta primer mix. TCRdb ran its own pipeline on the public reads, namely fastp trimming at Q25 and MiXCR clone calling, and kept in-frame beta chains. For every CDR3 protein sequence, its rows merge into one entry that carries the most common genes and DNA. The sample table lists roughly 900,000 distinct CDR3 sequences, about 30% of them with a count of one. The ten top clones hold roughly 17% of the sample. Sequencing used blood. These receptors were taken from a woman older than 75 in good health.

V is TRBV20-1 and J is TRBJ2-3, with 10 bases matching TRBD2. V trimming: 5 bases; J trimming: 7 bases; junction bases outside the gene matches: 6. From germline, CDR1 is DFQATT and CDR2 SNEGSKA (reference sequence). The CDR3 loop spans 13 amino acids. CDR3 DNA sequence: TGCAGTGCTGGAGCGGGGGGGCGGAATACGCAGTATTTT. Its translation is CSAGAGGRNTQYF.

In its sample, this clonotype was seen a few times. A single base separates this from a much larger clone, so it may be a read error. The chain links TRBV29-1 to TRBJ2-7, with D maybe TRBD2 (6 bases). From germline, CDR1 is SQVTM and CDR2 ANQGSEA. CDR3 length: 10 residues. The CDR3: CCVGGVRQYF. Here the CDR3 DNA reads TGCTGCGTCGGAGGGGTGCGGCAGTACTTC.

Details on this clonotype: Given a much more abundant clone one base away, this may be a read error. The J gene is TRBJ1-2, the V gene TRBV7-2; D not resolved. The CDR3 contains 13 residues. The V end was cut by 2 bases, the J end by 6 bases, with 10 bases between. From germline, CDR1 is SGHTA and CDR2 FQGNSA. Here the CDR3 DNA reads TGTGCCAGCAGCTTAACGCAGAACCATGGCTACACCTTC. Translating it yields CASSLTQNHGYTF.

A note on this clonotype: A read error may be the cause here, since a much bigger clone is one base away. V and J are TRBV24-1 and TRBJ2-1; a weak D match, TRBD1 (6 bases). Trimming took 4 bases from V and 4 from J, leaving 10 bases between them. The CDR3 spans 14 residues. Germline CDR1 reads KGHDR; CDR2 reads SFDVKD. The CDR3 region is CATSDQGLYNEQFF. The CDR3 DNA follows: TGTGCCACCAGTGACCAGGGGCTTTACAATGAGCAGTTCTTC.

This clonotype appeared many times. CDR3 amino acids: CASSVLPPQETQYF. The CDR3 DNA reads TGTGCCAGCAGTGTCCTCCCCCCCCAAGAGACCCAGTACTTC. This chain joins TRBV2 and TRBJ2-5; D gene uncertain. Per germline, CDR1 SNHLY and CDR2 FYNNEI. V was shortened by 4 bases and J by 1 base, with 10 bases between the two germline ends. This CDR3 contains 14 residues.

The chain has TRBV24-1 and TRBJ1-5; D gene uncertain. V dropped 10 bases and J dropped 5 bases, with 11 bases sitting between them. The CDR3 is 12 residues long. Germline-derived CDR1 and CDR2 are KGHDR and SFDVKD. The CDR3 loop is CATSQAHQPQHF. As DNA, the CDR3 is TGTGCCACGTCTCAAGCTCATCAGCCCCAGCATTTT.

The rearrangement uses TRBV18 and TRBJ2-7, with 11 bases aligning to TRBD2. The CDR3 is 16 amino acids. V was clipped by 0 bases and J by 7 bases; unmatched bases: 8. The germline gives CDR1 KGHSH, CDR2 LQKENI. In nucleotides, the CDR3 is TGTGCCAGCTCACCACCGAGGCTAGCGGGGGGAAATGAGCAGTACTTC. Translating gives CASSPPRLAGGNEQYF.

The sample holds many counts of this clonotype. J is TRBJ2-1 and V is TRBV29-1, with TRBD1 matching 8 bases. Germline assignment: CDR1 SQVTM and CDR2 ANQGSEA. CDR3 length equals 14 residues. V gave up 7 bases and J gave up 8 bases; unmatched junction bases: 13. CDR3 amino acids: CSAGTGTFRDEQFF. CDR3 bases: TGCAGCGCGGGGACAGGAACCTTTAGGGATGAGCAGTTCTTC.

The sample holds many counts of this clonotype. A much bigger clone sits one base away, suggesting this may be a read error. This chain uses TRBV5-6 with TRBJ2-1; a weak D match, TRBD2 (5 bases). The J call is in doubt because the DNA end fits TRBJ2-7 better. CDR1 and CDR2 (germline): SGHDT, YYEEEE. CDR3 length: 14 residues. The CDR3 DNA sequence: TGTGCCAGCAGCTTGGTTGGAGACTACAATGAGCAGTACTTC. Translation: CASSLVGDYNEQYF.

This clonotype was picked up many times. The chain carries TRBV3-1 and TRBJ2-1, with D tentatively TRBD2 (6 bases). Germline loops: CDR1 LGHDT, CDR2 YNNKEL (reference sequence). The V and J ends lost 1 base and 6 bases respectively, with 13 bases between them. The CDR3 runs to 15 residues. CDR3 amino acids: CASSQGQRVINEQFF. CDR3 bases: TGTGCCAGCAGCCAAGGCCAGCGGGTGATCAATGAGCAGTTCTTC.

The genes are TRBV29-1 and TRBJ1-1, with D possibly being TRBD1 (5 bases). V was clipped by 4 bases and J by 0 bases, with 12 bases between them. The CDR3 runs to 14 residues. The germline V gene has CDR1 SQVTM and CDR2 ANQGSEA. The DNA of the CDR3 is TGCAGCGTTGGCGTGACAGCAATGAACACTGAAGCTTTCTTT. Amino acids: CSVGVTAMNTEAFF. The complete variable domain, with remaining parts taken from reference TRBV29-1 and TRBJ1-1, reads SAVISQKPSRDICQRGTSLTIQCQVDSQVTMMFWYRQQPGQSLTLIATANQGSEATYESGFVIDKFPISRPNLTFSTLTVSNMSPEDSSIYLCSVGVTAMNTEAFFGQGTRLTVV.

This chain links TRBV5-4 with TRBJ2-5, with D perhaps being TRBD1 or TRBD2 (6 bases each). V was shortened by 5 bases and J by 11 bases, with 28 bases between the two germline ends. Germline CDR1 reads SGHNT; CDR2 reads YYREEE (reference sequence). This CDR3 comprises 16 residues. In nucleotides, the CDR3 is TGTGCCAGCAGTTCCGGGGGCCGGGTTTCCTACAATGAGCAGTACTTC. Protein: CASSSGGRVSYNEQYF.

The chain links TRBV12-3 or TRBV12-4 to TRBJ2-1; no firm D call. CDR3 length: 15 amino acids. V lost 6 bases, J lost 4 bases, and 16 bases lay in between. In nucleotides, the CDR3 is TGTGCCAGCAGCCCTACTCAGACTGTTTACAATGAGCAGTTCTTC. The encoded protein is CASSPTQTVYNEQFF.

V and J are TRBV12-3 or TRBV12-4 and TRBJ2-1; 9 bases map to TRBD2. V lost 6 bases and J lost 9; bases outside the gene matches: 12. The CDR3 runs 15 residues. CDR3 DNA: TGTGCCAGCAGCTCCGGGACTAGCCCGGGGAGTGAGCAGTTCTTC. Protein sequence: CASSSGTSPGSEQFF.

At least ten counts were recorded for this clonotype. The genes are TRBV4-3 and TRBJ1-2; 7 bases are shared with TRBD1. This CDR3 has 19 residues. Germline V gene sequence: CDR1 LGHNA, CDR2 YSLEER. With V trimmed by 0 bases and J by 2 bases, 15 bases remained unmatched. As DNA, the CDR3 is TGCGCCAGCAGCCAAGATGTTTTTCGGTCGGGACAGCGAAACTATGGCTACACCTTC. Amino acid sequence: CASSQDVFRSGQRNYGYTF.

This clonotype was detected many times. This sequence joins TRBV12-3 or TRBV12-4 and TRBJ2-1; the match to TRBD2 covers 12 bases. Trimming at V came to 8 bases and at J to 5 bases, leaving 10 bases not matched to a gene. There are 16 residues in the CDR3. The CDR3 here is CASAFLTSGGNNEQFF. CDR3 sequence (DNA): TGTGCCAGCGCCTTCTTGACTAGCGGGGGTAACAATGAGCAGTTCTTC.

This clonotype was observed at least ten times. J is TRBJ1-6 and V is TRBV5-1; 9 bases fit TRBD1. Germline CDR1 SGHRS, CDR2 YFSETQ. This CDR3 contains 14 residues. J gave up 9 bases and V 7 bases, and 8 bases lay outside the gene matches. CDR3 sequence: CASRDRGGFSPLHF. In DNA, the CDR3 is TGCGCCAGCCGAGACAGGGGGGGATTTTCACCCCTCCACTTT. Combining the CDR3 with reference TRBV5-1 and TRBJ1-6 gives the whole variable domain KAGVTQTPRYLIKTRGQQVTLSCSPISGHRSVSWYQQTPGQGLQFLFEYFSETQRNKGNFPGRFSGRQFSNSRSEMNVSTLELGDSALYLCASRDRGGFSPLHFGNGTRLTVT.

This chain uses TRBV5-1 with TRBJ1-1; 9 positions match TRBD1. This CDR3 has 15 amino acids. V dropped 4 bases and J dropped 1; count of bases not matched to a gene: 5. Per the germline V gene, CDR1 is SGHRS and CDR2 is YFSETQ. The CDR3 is CASSLGTGWNTEAFF. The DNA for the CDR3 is TGCGCCAGCAGCCTCGGGACAGGGTGGAACACTGAAGCTTTCTTT.

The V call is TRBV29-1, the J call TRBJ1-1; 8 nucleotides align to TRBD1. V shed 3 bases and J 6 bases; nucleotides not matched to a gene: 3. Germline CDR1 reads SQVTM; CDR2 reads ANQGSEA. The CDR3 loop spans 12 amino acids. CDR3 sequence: CSVDSGGPEAFF. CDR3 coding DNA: TGCAGCGTTGACTCAGGGGGCCCTGAAGCTTTCTTT. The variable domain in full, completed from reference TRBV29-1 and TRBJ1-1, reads SAVISQKPSRDICQRGTSLTIQCQVDSQVTMMFWYRQQPGQSLTLIATANQGSEATYESGFVIDKFPISRPNLTFSTLTVSNMSPEDSSIYLCSVDSGGPEAFFGQGTRLTVV.

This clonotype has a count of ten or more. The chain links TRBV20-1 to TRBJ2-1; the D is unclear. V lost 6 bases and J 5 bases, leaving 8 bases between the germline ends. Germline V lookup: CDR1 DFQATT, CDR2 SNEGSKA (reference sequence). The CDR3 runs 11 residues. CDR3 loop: CSAPKNNEQFF. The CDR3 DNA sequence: TGCAGTGCCCCAAAGAACAATGAGCAGTTCTTC.

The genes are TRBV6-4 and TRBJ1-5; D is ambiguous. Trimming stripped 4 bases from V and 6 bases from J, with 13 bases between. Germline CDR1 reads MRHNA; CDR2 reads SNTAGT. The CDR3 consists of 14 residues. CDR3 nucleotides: TGTGCCAGCAGTGTGGAAGCATCTAGTCAGCCCCAGCATTTT. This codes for CASSVEASSQPQHF.

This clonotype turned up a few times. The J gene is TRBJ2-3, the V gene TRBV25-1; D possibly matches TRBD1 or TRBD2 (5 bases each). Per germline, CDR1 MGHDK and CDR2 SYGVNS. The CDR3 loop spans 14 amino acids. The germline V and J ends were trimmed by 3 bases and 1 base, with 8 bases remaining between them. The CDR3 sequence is CASSDPGRTDTQYF. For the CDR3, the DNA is TGTGCCAGCAGTGATCCGGGGCGCACAGATACGCAGTATTTT.

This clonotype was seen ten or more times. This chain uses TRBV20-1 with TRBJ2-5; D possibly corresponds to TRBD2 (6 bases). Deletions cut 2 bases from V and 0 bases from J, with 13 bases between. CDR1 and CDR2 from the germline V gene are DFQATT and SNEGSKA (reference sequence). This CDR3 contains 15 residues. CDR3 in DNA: TGCAGTGCTAGACCCGGGACTCTGTACCAAGAGACCCAGTACTTC. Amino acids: CSARPGTLYQETQYF.

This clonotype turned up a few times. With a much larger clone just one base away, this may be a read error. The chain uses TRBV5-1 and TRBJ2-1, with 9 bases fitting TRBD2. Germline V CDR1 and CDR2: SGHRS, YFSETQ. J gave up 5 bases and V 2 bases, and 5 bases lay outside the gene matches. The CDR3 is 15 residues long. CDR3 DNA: TGCGCCAGCAGCTTCCCAGCGGGGGGAGACAATGAGCAGTTCTTC. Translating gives CASSFPAGGDNEQFF.

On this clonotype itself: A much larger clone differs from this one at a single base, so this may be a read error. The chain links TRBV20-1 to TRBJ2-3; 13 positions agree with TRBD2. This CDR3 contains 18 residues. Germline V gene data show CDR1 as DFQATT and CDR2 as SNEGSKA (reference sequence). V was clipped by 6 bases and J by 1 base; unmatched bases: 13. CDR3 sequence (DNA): TGCAGTGCCCCAACTAGCGGGGGGGCAATGAGGGGCACAGATACGCAGTATTTT. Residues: CSAPTSGGAMRGTDTQYF.

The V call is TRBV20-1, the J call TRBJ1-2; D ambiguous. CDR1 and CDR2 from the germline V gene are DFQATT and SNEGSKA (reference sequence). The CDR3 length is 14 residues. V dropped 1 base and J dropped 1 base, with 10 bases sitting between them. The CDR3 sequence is CSARGQIFNYGYTF. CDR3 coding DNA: TGCAGTGCTAGAGGGCAGATTTTTAACTATGGCTACACCTTC.

CDR3 in DNA: TGTGCCAGCAGTAAGGGGGTGCTGTATTTT. It codes for CASSKGVLYF. The J gene is TRBJ2-3, the V gene TRBV28; D possibly corresponds to TRBD1 (6 bases). From germline, CDR1 is MDHEN and CDR2 SYDVKM. V lost 5 bases and J lost 14, with 11 bases in between. CDR3 length equals 10 residues.